The 8 T cell receptor beta chains presented below share a single source sample, sequenced in a study of blood T cells in healthy people across ages. Sample-barcoded 5' priming and a J-beta primer mix drove a second PCR of about 6 to 12 cycles. One entry per CDR3 protein, called by TCRdb with MiXCR from the 5' RACE reads. This table has 550,000 to 800,000 distinct CDR3 sequences, approximately 29% appearing once. Sequencing was performed on blood. These receptors were collected from a woman over 75 in good health.

Turning to this clonotype: A read error may be the cause here, since a much bigger clone is one base away. The chain links TRBV6-5 to TRBJ2-3; D may be TRBD2 (5 bases). The CDR3 runs to 16 residues. Germline-derived CDR1 and CDR2 are MNHEY and SVGAGI. Trimming removed 2 bases at V and 10 bases at J, with 22 bases between. The CDR3 DNA reads TGTGCCAGCAGTTACCGGAGACCCTCGGGGTACGATGCGCAGTATTTT. This translates into CASSYRRPSGYDAQYF.

Many counts were recorded for this clonotype. This sequence joins TRBV6-2 or TRBV6-3 and TRBJ2-1; possible D gene TRBD2, 7 bases. V lost 10 bases and J 8 bases, leaving 18 bases between the germline ends. This CDR3 is 13 amino acids long. Germline V lookup: CDR1 MNHEY, CDR2 SVGEGT. CDR3 amino acids: CANHGGLGHEQFF. DNA for the CDR3: TGTGCCAACCACGGGGGGCTGGGCCATGAGCAGTTCTTC.

Many counts were recorded for this clonotype. The chain carries TRBV7-9 and TRBJ1-2, with D unresolved. Germline V gene lookup returns CDR1 SEHNR and CDR2 FQNEAQ (reference sequence). This CDR3 contains 12 residues. The V gene lost 6 bases and the J gene lost 4 bases, with 9 bases spanning the gap. CDR3 in amino acids: CASRADVYGYTF. In DNA form, the CDR3 reads TGTGCCAGCAGGGCGGATGTCTATGGCTACACCTTC.

The V gene is TRBV18, the J gene TRBJ2-5, with D possibly called TRBD1 or TRBD2 (5 bases each). This CDR3 comprises 15 residues. Germline CDR1 KGHSH, CDR2 LQKENI. V was trimmed by 5 bases and J by 5 bases, leaving 18 bases between them. CDR3 protein: CASSGDASPAETQYF. CDR3 sequence (DNA): TGTGCCAGCTCAGGGGACGCGTCGCCGGCGGAGACCCAGTACTTC.

On this clonotype itself: This may arise from a read error, as a much more abundant clone is one base away. CDR3 amino acids: CASSRRQGEDGYTF. CDR3 bases: TGTGCCAGCAGTCGTAGACAGGGGGAGGACGGCTACACCTTC. The rearrangement uses TRBV12-3 or TRBV12-4 and TRBJ1-2; 9 bases are a match to TRBD1. The CDR3 has 14 amino acids. V lost 5 bases to trimming and J lost 8 bases; unmatched junction nucleotides: 9.

This clonotype has at least ten counts. The rearrangement uses TRBV5-1 and TRBJ2-5, with D hard to call. From germline, CDR1 is SGHRS and CDR2 YFSETQ. V was trimmed by 3 bases and J by 2 bases, leaving 11 bases between them. The CDR3 loop spans 14 amino acids. CDR3 bases: TGCGCCAGCAGCTACCTAGGGCTGCAAGAGACCCAGTACTTC. This translates into CASSYLGLQETQYF.

The chain uses TRBV29-1 and TRBJ1-1, with D maybe TRBD1 (6 bases). Germline values: CDR1 SQVTM, CDR2 ANQGSEA. V dropped 4 bases and J dropped 0 bases, with 9 bases sitting between them. The CDR3 runs 13 residues. CDR3 residues: CSVGGQMNTEAFF. The CDR3 DNA reads TGCAGCGTTGGGGGACAAATGAACACTGAAGCTTTCTTT.

J is TRBJ1-5 and V is TRBV30, with TRBD1 as a possible D gene (6 bases). This CDR3 has 15 residues. The V end lost 4 bases, the J end lost 1 base, and 14 bases lay between the germline ends. From germline, CDR1 is GTSNPN and CDR2 SVGIG (reference sequence). CDR3 protein: CAWNRGARSNQPQHF. In DNA, the CDR3 is TGTGCCTGGAATCGGGGGGCGCGGAGCAATCAGCCCCAGCATTTT.